The 18 T cell receptor beta chains below come from one sample, sequenced in a study of CD8 T cells in ankylosing spondylitis. Findings and caveats of the study: Within ankylosing spondylitis blood, a TCR beta motif made up of eight or nine highly homologous variants appeared to be characteristic.

TCRdb called the 5' RACE reads again in MiXCR, with one record for every CDR3 protein. The data hold some 800,000 distinct CDR3 sequences, with 12% observed a single time. These receptors' antigens are unknown. The sequencing input was blood, either unsorted or a sorted T cell fraction (not recorded which). The receptor source for this set is a male donor with ankylosing spondylitis.

There are a few counts of this clonotype. The gene calls are TRBV12-3 or TRBV12-4 and TRBJ1-1, with a tentative D call TRBD1 (6 bases). The CDR3 spans 11 residues. V was shortened by 2 bases and J by 10 bases, with 8 bases between the two germline ends. CDR3 DNA sequence: TGTGCCAGCAGTTTAAGAGGGGGAGCTTTCTTT. Translation gives CASSLRGGAFF.

This clonotype appeared a few times. The chain is built from TRBV7-2 and TRBJ2-1; 7 positions agree with TRBD2. The germline CDR1 and CDR2 sequences are SGHTA and FQGNSA. The CDR3 loop spans 13 amino acids. With 5 bases clipped from V and 4 bases from J, the junction kept 2 bases outside the gene matches. DNA of the CDR3: TGTGCCAGCAGCGGGGACTATTACAATGAGCAGTTCTTC. Encoded protein: CASSGDYYNEQFF.

This chain connects TRBV4-3 to TRBJ2-7, with D unresolved. In germline, CDR1 is LGHNA, CDR2 YSLEER. The CDR3 contains 13 residues. V was trimmed by 0 bases and J by 5 bases, leaving 8 bases between them. CDR3 loop: CASSQEHYNEQYF. CDR3 nucleotide sequence: TGCGCCAGCAGCCAAGAGCACTACAACGAGCAGTACTTC.

This clonotype has only a few counts. The gene calls are TRBV20-1 and TRBJ2-7; unclear D gene. Trimming removed 7 bases from V and 6 bases from J, with 19 bases in between. The CDR3 sequence is 13 residues long. Germline CDR1 DFQATT, CDR2 SNEGSKA (reference sequence). The CDR3 here is CSGTTPGQLEQYF. The DNA of the CDR3 is TGCAGTGGAACGACACCCGGCCAACTCGAGCAGTACTTC.

This clonotype appeared a few times. The gene calls are TRBV24-1 and TRBJ2-5, with D tentatively TRBD1 (6 bases). Germline assignment: CDR1 KGHDR and CDR2 SFDVKD. Trimming stripped 3 bases from V and 2 bases from J, with 15 bases between. The CDR3 covers 16 residues. In DNA, the CDR3 is TGTGCCACCAGTGATCCTACAGGACAGACTCAAGAGACCCAGTACTTC. Translating gives CATSDPTGQTQETQYF.

V and J are TRBV11-2 and TRBJ1-4, with D possibly matching TRBD1 (6 bases). Per germline, CDR1 SGHAT and CDR2 FQNNGV. The CDR3 runs to 14 residues. The germline V and J ends were trimmed by 5 bases and 6 bases, with 13 bases remaining between them. CDR3 in DNA: TGTGCCAGCAGCCCCACAGGGCTAGATGAAAAACTGTTTTTT. Translating gives CASSPTGLDEKLFF.

In its sample, this clonotype was seen a few times. V and J are TRBV20-1 and TRBJ1-5, with 10 bases aligning to TRBD1. V shed 5 bases and J 5 bases; nucleotides not matched to a gene: 6. CDR3 length: 14 amino acids. Germline assignment: CDR1 DFQATT and CDR2 SNEGSKA (reference sequence). This chain's CDR3 is CSAGRTGGDQPQHF. CDR3 coding DNA: TGCAGTGCTGGGCGGACAGGGGGAGATCAGCCCCAGCATTTT.

Note on this clonotype: Since a much larger clone is just one base distant, this may be a read error. The rearrangement uses TRBV5-6 and TRBJ2-7; no definite D call. Per the germline V gene, CDR1 is SGHDT and CDR2 is YYEEEE. The CDR3 has 12 residues. CDR3 amino acids: CASGLYGYEQYF. The CDR3 DNA follows: TGTGCCAGCGGCTTGTACGGTTACGAGCAGTACTTC.

This clonotype has a handful of counts. The CDR3 DNA reads as TGCAGTGCCACGACGGAGGTGGCCCTCCACTTT. This encodes CSATTEVALHF. The J gene is TRBJ1-6, the V gene TRBV20-1; D unclear. Per germline, CDR1 DFQATT and CDR2 SNEGSKA (reference sequence). V dropped 6 bases and J dropped 14 bases, with 14 bases sitting between them. The CDR3 sequence is 11 residues long.

The chain links TRBV7-9 to TRBJ1-1; TRBD1 aligns across 10 bases. Germline lookup yields CDR1 SEHNR and CDR2 FQNEAQ (reference sequence). V shed 4 bases, J shed 6 bases, and the junction held 2 bases outside the gene matches. The CDR3 is 13 residues long. This CDR3 reads CASSSGTGAEAFF. The CDR3 nucleotides are TGTGCCAGCAGCTCCGGGACAGGGGCTGAAGCTTTCTTT.

The rearrangement links TRBV12-3 or TRBV12-4 to TRBJ2-4; D remains ambiguous. Trimming left V 7 bases short and J 9 bases short, with 10 bases between. The CDR3 has 11 amino acids. The CDR3 nucleotides read TGTGCCAGCACCCTCCATGGCATTCAGTACTTC. This codes for CASTLHGIQYF.

This clonotype was seen many times. The genes are TRBV5-6 and TRBJ2-1; D remains unclear. Germline V lookup: CDR1 SGHDT, CDR2 YYEEEE. This CDR3 spans 12 amino acids. The germline V and J ends were trimmed by 4 bases and 10 bases, with 12 bases remaining between them. The CDR3 coding sequence is TGTGCCAGCAGCATTATACACGGGGAGCAGTTCTTC. Amino acid sequence: CASSIIHGEQFF.

This clonotype was picked up a small number of times. The gene calls are TRBV6-1 and TRBJ2-7; TRBD2 aligns across 8 bases. CDR3 length equals 16 residues. J gave up 0 bases and V 5 bases, and 9 bases lay outside the gene matches. Germline V gene data show CDR1 as MNHNS and CDR2 as SASEGT. CDR3 region: CASSQFAGGLSYEQYF. CDR3 DNA sequence: TGTGCCAGCAGTCAGTTCGCGGGGGGCCTCTCCTACGAGCAGTACTTC.

This clonotype was detected many times. The chain joins TRBV12-3 or TRBV12-4 to TRBJ2-1, with D hard to call. Between the trimmed V and J ends, which lost 3 bases and 3 bases, there was a span of 9 bases. The CDR3 is 14 amino acids. CDR3 sequence reads: CASSLRQNYNEQFF. CDR3 DNA sequence: TGTGCCAGCAGTTTGAGGCAGAACTACAATGAGCAGTTCTTC.

This clonotype was seen a few times. V is TRBV12-3 or TRBV12-4 and J is TRBJ1-2; a possible D gene is TRBD1 (6 bases). The ends were cut back, 5 bases at V and 1 base at J, with 11 bases in the middle. There are 14 residues in the CDR3. The CDR3 loop is CASSMAGVNYGYTF. The CDR3 bases are TGTGCCAGCAGTATGGCAGGGGTTAACTATGGCTACACCTTC.

This chain connects TRBV4-1 to TRBJ1-1, with 7 bases aligning to TRBD1. CDR1 is MGHRA and CDR2 is YSYEKL in the germline V gene. The CDR3 has 16 amino acids. The junction had 10 bases not matched to a gene; V was cut back by 4 bases and J by 2 bases. The CDR3 DNA follows: TGCGCCAGCAGCCTTACTCGGACAGGTAGAAACACTGAAGCTTTCTTT. Residues: CASSLTRTGRNTEAFF.

This clonotype was found a few times. This chain links TRBV9 with TRBJ2-7, with 9 bases aligning to TRBD1. Germline CDR1 and CDR2: SGDLS and YYNGEE. This CDR3 region has 15 residues. Trimming at V came to 3 bases and at J to 0 bases, leaving 4 bases not matched to a gene. The CDR3 loop is CASSAGQGLSYEQYF. CDR3 sequence (DNA): TGTGCCAGCAGCGCCGGACAGGGGCTCTCCTACGAGCAGTACTTC.

This clonotype has a count of ten or more. V gene TRBV7-2 combines with J gene TRBJ2-7; 10 bases fit TRBD1. CDR1 is SGHTA and CDR2 is FQGNSA in the germline V gene. The CDR3 totals 14 residues. Losses at the gene ends were 4 bases for V and 4 bases for J; bases not matched to a gene: 4. This CDR3 reads CASSYGTGEYEQYF. CDR3 bases: TGTGCCAGCAGCTACGGGACAGGGGAATACGAGCAGTACTTC. The full variable domain, completed using reference TRBV7-2 and TRBJ2-7, is GAGVSQSPSNKVTEKGKDVELRCDPISGHTALYWYRQSLGQGLEFLIYFQGNSAPDKSGLPSDRFSAERTGGSVSTLTIQRTQQEDSAVYLCASSYGTGEYEQYFGPGTRLTVT.